These 17 T cell receptor beta chains came from one sample sequenced in a study of CD8+CD57+ T cells in acquired aplastic anemia. Both TCR beta VDJ combination and CDR3 sequence profiling were carried out. Genomic DNA was the template for this profiling. One entry per CDR3 protein results from TCRdb running MiXCR on the reads. This sample has about 200,000 distinct CDR3 sequences, with more than 55% found just once. In patients chosen for sequencing, flow cytometry had shown CD8+CD57+ cell expansion. The sequenced sample was sorted CD4+, CD8+, or CD8+CD57+ T cells (not recorded which) from PBMCs. These receptors were collected from a human donor with aplastic anemia.

In its sample, this clonotype was seen a few times. CDR3 amino acids: CASSLTGAKQGEQYF. CDR3 bases: TGCGCCAGCAGCCTGACAGGGGCCAAGCAGGGCGAGCAGTACTTC. The gene calls are TRBV5-1 and TRBJ2-7; TRBD1 aligns across 8 bases. V lost 4 bases and J lost 6; bases outside the gene matches: 12. The CDR3 is made up of 15 amino acids. Germline values: CDR1 SGHRS, CDR2 YFSETQ. The full variable domain, with the rest looked up from reference TRBV5-1 and TRBJ2-7, is KAGVTQTPRYLIKTRGQQVTLSCSPISGHRSVSWYQQTPGQGLQFLFEYFSETQRNKGNFPGRFSGRQFSNSRSEMNVSTLELGDSALYLCASSLTGAKQGEQYFGPGTRLTVT.

The rearrangement uses TRBV12-3 or TRBV12-4 and TRBJ1-2; 10 bases match TRBD1. The CDR3 extends over 13 amino acids. The J segment lost 6 bases and the V segment lost 7 bases, leaving 5 bases of the junction unmatched. CDR3: CASNADRGNGYTF. Written as DNA, the CDR3 is TGTGCCAGCAACGCGGACAGGGGGAATGGCTACACCTTC.

This clonotype was found a few times. The chain combines TRBV15 with TRBJ2-7; D perhaps matches TRBD2 (6 bases). CDR1 and CDR2 from the germline V gene are LNHNV and YYDKDF (reference sequence). The CDR3 consists of 12 residues. The ends were cut back, 4 bases at V and 3 bases at J, with 7 bases in the middle. The CDR3, as DNA: TGTGCCACCAGCACCGGGGGCTACGAGCAGTACTTC. This sequence encodes CATSTGGYEQYF.

This clonotype was seen a single time. V usage is TRBV20-1 and J usage is TRBJ2-7; TRBD1 might be the D (5 bases). The CDR3 has 13 amino acids. Trimming shortened V by 8 bases and J by 0 bases, and 14 bases separated the two germline ends. Per the germline V gene, CDR1 is DFQATT and CDR2 is SNEGSKA (reference sequence). CDR3 DNA: TGCAGTAGTACAGGTTCAACCTCCTACGAGCAGTACTTC. It translates to CSSTGSTSYEQYF.

The chain has TRBV15 and TRBJ2-2; possible D gene TRBD1, 5 bases. Germline V gene lookup returns CDR1 LNHNV and CDR2 YYDKDF (reference sequence). The CDR3 contains 15 residues. Trimming removed 1 base from V and 7 bases from J, with 13 bases in between. The CDR3: CATSRGDSDSGELFF. CDR3 in DNA: TGTGCCACCAGCAGAGGAGACAGCGACAGCGGGGAGCTGTTTTTT.

This chain uses TRBV14 with TRBJ1-1, with D unresolved. V was shortened by 0 bases and J by 0 bases, with 8 bases between the two germline ends. The length of the CDR3 is 15 residues. The germline V gene has CDR1 SGHDN and CDR2 FVKESK. The CDR3 spells CASSQDRSMNTEAFF. The CDR3 DNA reads as TGTGCCAGCAGCCAAGACAGGTCCATGAACACTGAAGCTTTCTTT.

This clonotype turned up a few times. V gene TRBV5-1 combines with J gene TRBJ2-5, with TRBD2 matching 8 bases. This CDR3 is 15 amino acids long. V was clipped by 4 bases and J by 4 bases; unmatched bases: 9. Germline CDR1 reads SGHRS; CDR2 reads YFSETQ. The DNA of the CDR3 is TGCGCCAGCAGCATTACTGAGGGACTAGGAGAGACCCAGTACTTC. This encodes CASSITEGLGETQYF. Looking up the rest from reference TRBV5-1 and TRBJ2-5 gives the full variable domain: KAGVTQTPRYLIKTRGQQVTLSCSPISGHRSVSWYQQTPGQGLQFLFEYFSETQRNKGNFPGRFSGRQFSNSRSEMNVSTLELGDSALYLCASSITEGLGETQYFGPGTRLLVL.

V usage is TRBV7-2 and J usage is TRBJ1-2; 8 bases match TRBD1. Germline values: CDR1 SGHTA, CDR2 FQGNSA. After removal of 5 bases from V and 1 base from J, the junction contained 9 bases not matched to a gene. CDR3 size: 16 residues. The CDR3 sequence is CASSLGPDRVNYGYTF. Here the CDR3 DNA reads TGTGCCAGCAGCCTAGGGCCGGACAGGGTTAACTATGGCTACACCTTC. Looking up the rest from reference TRBV7-2 and TRBJ1-2 gives the full variable domain: GAGVSQSPSNKVTEKGKDVELRCDPISGHTALYWYRQSLGQGLEFLIYFQGNSAPDKSGLPSDRFSAERTGGSVSTLTIQRTQQEDSAVYLCASSLGPDRVNYGYTFGSGTRLTVV.

This clonotype was observed many times. The rearrangement links TRBV6-5 to TRBJ2-1; 7 nucleotides match TRBD2. Trimming took 10 bases from V and 1 from J; bases not matched to a gene: 4. This CDR3 spans 13 amino acids. Germline-derived CDR1 and CDR2 are MNHEY and SVGAGI. The CDR3 protein is CATGTTSYNEQFF. CDR3 bases: TGTGCCACCGGGACTACGTCCTACAATGAGCAGTTCTTC.

The genes are TRBV2 and TRBJ2-7; tentatively, D is TRBD1 (6 bases). V shed 3 bases and J shed 4 bases, with 16 bases lying between them. The CDR3 totals 15 residues. From germline, CDR1 is SNHLY and CDR2 FYNNEI. CDR3 sequence: CASSDRAGASYEQYF. The CDR3, as DNA: TGTGCCAGCAGTGATCGGGCAGGGGCGTCATACGAGCAGTACTTC. Full variable domain (outside the CDR3, taken from reference TRBV2 and TRBJ2-7): EPEVTQTPSHQVTQMGQEVILRCVPISNHLYFYWYRQILGQKVEFLVSFYNNEISEKSEIFDDQFSVERPDGSNFTLKIRSTKLEDSAMYFCASSDRAGASYEQYFGPGTRLTVT.

The CDR3 nucleotides read TGTGCCAGCACCGTAGGGACTAGCGGGCACTACGAGCAGTACTTC. This encodes CASTVGTSGHYEQYF. This chain uses TRBV2 with TRBJ2-7; 12 bases map to TRBD2. From germline, CDR1 is SNHLY and CDR2 FYNNEI. With V trimmed by 7 bases and J by 3 bases, 7 bases remained unmatched. There are 15 residues in the CDR3.

This sequence joins TRBV19 and TRBJ2-7; D is uncertain. Trimming cost V 1 base and J 4 bases, with 11 bases left between them. Germline V CDR1 and CDR2: LNHDA, SQIVND (reference sequence). The CDR3 spans 14 residues. CDR3 bases: TGTGCCAGTAGTATAGTTGGCAGCAATTACGAGCAGTACTTC. This codes for CASSIVGSNYEQYF.

This clonotype was seen only a few times. The rearrangement joins TRBV7-9 to TRBJ2-7, with D perhaps TRBD1 (6 bases). The length of the CDR3 is 11 residues. Germline V CDR1 and CDR2: SEHNR, FQNEAQ (reference sequence). V was cut by 3 bases and J by 6 bases, with 6 bases left in between. The CDR3 loop reads CASSLGAEQYF. The CDR3 coding sequence is TGTGCCAGCAGCTTGGGGGCCGAGCAGTACTTC.

V is TRBV2 and J is TRBJ2-5; D is possibly TRBD1 or TRBD2 (7 bases each). The V end was cut by 10 bases, the J end by 5 bases, with 17 bases between. The CDR3 sequence is 13 residues long. The V gene's germline CDR1 is SNHLY and CDR2 FYNNEI. CDR3 in DNA: TGTGCCATCAGGGGGGGAGTGGAGGAGACCCAGTACTTC. It yields the protein CAIRGGVEETQYF.

This clonotype was seen more than once but under ten times. The CDR3 DNA is TGTGCCAGCAGGGGGACGGGACATGCCCGCAATGAGCAGTTCTTC. As protein: CASRGTGHARNEQFF. The chain links TRBV14 to TRBJ2-1, with D tentatively TRBD1 (6 bases). The germline CDR1 and CDR2 sequences are SGHDN and FVKESK. V was cut by 6 bases and J by 6 bases, with 18 bases left in between. The CDR3 sequence is 15 residues long.

The gene calls are TRBV5-1 and TRBJ2-1, with D tentatively TRBD1 (6 bases). This CDR3 has 14 residues. Germline CDR1 SGHRS, CDR2 YFSETQ. The germline V and J ends were trimmed by 8 bases and 9 bases, with 21 bases remaining between them. Written as DNA, the CDR3 is TGCGCCAGTGCGGATTACAGGGCGACGGGTGAGCAGTTCTTC. Residues: CASADYRATGEQFF. Full variable domain (missing parts from reference TRBV5-1 and TRBJ2-1): KAGVTQTPRYLIKTRGQQVTLSCSPISGHRSVSWYQQTPGQGLQFLFEYFSETQRNKGNFPGRFSGRQFSNSRSEMNVSTLELGDSALYLCASADYRATGEQFFGPGTRLTVL.

There are a few counts of this clonotype. The chain carries TRBV14 and TRBJ2-7; no clear D. The CDR3 length is 12 residues. CDR1 and CDR2 (germline): SGHDN, FVKESK. Trimming removed 0 bases from V and 4 bases from J, with 4 bases in between. The CDR3 region has the DNA TGTGCCAGCAGCCAAGATTGGTACGAGCAGTACTTC. This codes for CASSQDWYEQYF.